In this sample, the clone carrying this TCR beta chain turned up a few times. Its antigen is as yet unknown. This sample is drawn from a study of beta chain features in type 1 diabetes. Study details: Investigators examined approximately 100,000,000 sorted cells across all samples. The study's findings and limits: Compared with healthy donors, patients appeared to share more similar naive, central memory and regulatory TCRB repertoires. Researchers report that Type 1 diabetes patients had moderately but significantly shorter TCRB CDR3s across all four CD4+ subsets.

Per germline, CDR1 SQVTM and CDR2 ANQGSEA. The V gene end was trimmed by 6 bases and the J gene end by 3 bases; junction bases not matched to a gene: 9. This CDR3 has 15 residues. Expressed TCRB transcripts were sequenced after all isolated RNA was converted to cDNA. Method: immunoSEQ multiplex PCR; TCRdb's copy keeps in-frame clones and lacks some. This sample has around 430,000 clones, with 30% found just once. Isolation of CD4+ naive, central memory, regulatory and stem cell-like memory cells was achieved by sorting via CD45RO/CCR7/CD25/CD127/CD95/CD27. The origin of this receptor is a man in his late teens or twenties in good health. Sample: naive CD4+ T cells from blood. The chain uses TRBV29-1 and TRBJ2-7; TRBD2 agrees at 12 bases. In DNA, the CDR3 is TGCAGCGTCGTACTAGCGGGAGGCTACAACTACGAGCAGTACTTC. Amino acids: CSVVLAGGYNYEQYF.